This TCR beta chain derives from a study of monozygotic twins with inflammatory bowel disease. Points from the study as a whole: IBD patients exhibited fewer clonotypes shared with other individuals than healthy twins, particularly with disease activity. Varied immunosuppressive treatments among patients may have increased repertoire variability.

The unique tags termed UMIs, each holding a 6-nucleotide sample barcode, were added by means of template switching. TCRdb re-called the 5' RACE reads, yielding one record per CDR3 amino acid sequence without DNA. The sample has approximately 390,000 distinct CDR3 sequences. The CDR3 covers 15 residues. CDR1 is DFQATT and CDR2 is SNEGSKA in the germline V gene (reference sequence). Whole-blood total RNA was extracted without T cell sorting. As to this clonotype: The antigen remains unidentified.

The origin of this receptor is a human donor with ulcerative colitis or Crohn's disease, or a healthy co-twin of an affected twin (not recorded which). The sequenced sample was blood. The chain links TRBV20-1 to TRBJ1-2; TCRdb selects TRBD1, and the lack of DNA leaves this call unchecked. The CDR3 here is CSARDPDGHFYGYTF.